The clone carrying this TCR beta chain appeared many times. What it recognizes is unknown. Germline CDR1 and CDR2: SGHVS and FNYEAQ. This CDR3 comprises 14 residues. V gave up 1 base and J gave up 9 bases; unmatched junction bases: 8. The data stem from a study of shared clonotypes between healthy human individuals. Overall study context: The cohort comprised a couple of women and a few men. Their ages spanned 18 to 49 years. Study findings and constraints: Specimens sampled were limited to blood, with tissue repertoires likely differing.

Sequencing was performed with immunoSEQ multiplex PCR; in TCRdb, only in-frame clones are kept and a portion is missing. The data contain about 490,000 clones, 70% to 80% of them singletons. The sample taken for sequencing was PBMCs. The clonotype was recovered from a woman in her thirties or forties in good health. Some clones in this sample may be carry-over from other donors' samples. V is TRBV7-6 and J is TRBJ2-5; 7 bases are a match to TRBD1. The CDR3 coding sequence is TGTGCCAGCAGCTTAGAGAGGGGGCCTTTCCCCCAGTACTTC. This gives the protein CASSLERGPFPQYF.